This T cell receptor (beta chain) was retrieved from a study of naive and memory T cell subsets. Amplification of ligated cDNA took four PCR rounds with SP2 and nested alpha and beta constant primers. TCRdb reprocessed the 5' RACE reads with MiXCR, giving one entry per CDR3 protein. The table has 45,000 to 55,000 distinct CDR3 sequences, 4.7% seen once. Losses at the gene ends were 2 bases for V and 11 bases for J; bases not matched to a gene: 5. This CDR3 contains 15 residues. Germline V gene sequence: CDR1 MDHEN, CDR2 SYDVKM. This clonotype was recorded many times. The library had UMIs added by 3' ligation of an oligonucleotide to TCR cDNA.

This TCR derives from a female donor in good health. V and J are TRBV28 and TRBJ2-1, with 14 bases identical to TRBD2. DNA of the CDR3: TGTGCCAGCAGTTTAGGGACTAGCGGGAGCTCCCAGCAGTTCTTC. Protein sequence: CASSLGTSGSSQQFF. Full variable domain (remainder filled in from reference TRBV28 and TRBJ2-1): DVKVTQSSRYLVKRTGEKVFLECVQDMDHENMFWYRQDPGLGLRLIYFSYDVKMKEKGDIPEGYSVSREKKERFSLILESASTNQTSMYLCASSLGTSGSSQQFFGPGTRLTVL.